These 21 T cell receptor beta chains were sequenced from one sample in a study of T cell repertoires in cytomegalovirus infection. TCRdb reprocessed the reads with MiXCR, giving one entry per CDR3 protein. This sample carries roughly 320,000 distinct CDR3 sequences, around 9.6% of them seen once, and the ten largest clones take around 2.4%. Sequencing was performed on PBMCs. Receptors were obtained from a human donor in good health (CMV status not recorded). Some clones in this sample may be carry-over from other donors' samples.

V gene TRBV18 combines with J gene TRBJ2-6; unclear D gene. V was clipped by 1 base and J by 3 bases, with 13 bases between them. Germline lookup yields CDR1 KGHSH and CDR2 LQKENI. This CDR3 is 17 amino acids long. CDR3 in amino acids: CASSPLFEGIGANVLTF. The CDR3 DNA reads TGTGCCAGCTCACCACTTTTCGAAGGCATTGGGGCCAACGTCCTGACTTTC.

This clonotype was seen ten or more times. The J gene is TRBJ2-2, the V gene TRBV27; 13 nucleotides agree with TRBD2. Germline-derived CDR1 and CDR2 are MNHEY and SMNVEV (reference sequence). This CDR3 has 16 residues. The J segment lost 6 bases and the V segment lost 4 bases, leaving 5 bases of the junction unmatched. The chain's CDR3 is CASSYGTSGDPGELFF. Written as DNA, the CDR3 is TGTGCCAGCAGTTACGGGACTAGCGGGGACCCCGGGGAGCTGTTTTTT.

This clonotype came up many times. V and J are TRBV6-5 and TRBJ2-3; D perhaps matches TRBD2 (6 bases). The CDR3 spans 14 residues. Between the trimmed V and J ends, which lost 3 bases and 1 base, there was a span of 8 bases. The germline V gene encodes CDR1 MNHEY and CDR2 SVGAGI. CDR3 DNA sequence: TGTGCCAGCAGTTATGAGCGGGGCACAGATACGCAGTATTTT. Encoded protein: CASSYERGTDTQYF.

This clonotype has only a few counts. The chain combines TRBV5-1 with TRBJ2-3, with 13 bases aligning to TRBD2. V was pared by 3 bases and J by 2 bases, with 3 bases of the junction left unmatched. Germline-derived CDR1 and CDR2 are SGHRS and YFSETQ. This CDR3 comprises 16 residues. DNA of the CDR3: TGCGCCAGCAGCTCCGGGACTAGCGGGGTCACAGATACGCAGTATTTT. Its protein is CASSSGTSGVTDTQYF.

Many counts were recorded for this clonotype. The J gene is TRBJ2-7, the V gene TRBV5-1; 8 bases map to TRBD1. This CDR3 is built from 17 residues. V lost 5 bases and J lost 4; bases outside the gene matches: 17. The germline V gene encodes CDR1 SGHRS and CDR2 YFSETQ. The CDR3 sequence: CASSRPQGAKGVYEQYV. In DNA form, the CDR3 reads TGCGCCAGCAGTCGTCCCCAGGGGGCAAAAGGCGTTTACGAGCAGTACGTC.

This clonotype has a count of ten or more. The chain couples TRBV6-2 or TRBV6-3 to TRBJ2-2; 7 bases match TRBD1. Germline V gene lookup returns CDR1 MNHEY and CDR2 SVGEGT. The J segment lost 4 bases and the V segment lost 4 bases, leaving 6 bases of the junction unmatched. The CDR3 totals 15 residues. Here the CDR3 reads CASSSRTGSTGELFF. In nucleotides, the CDR3 is TGTGCCAGCAGTTCCCGGACAGGATCCACCGGGGAGCTGTTTTTT.

V is TRBV20-1 and J is TRBJ2-5, with 10 positions matching TRBD2. CDR1 and CDR2 (germline): DFQATT, SNEGSKA (reference sequence). The CDR3 has 15 residues. Trimming removed 2 bases from V and 3 bases from J; junction bases left unmatched: 6. The CDR3 coding sequence is TGCAGTGCTAGATTCACTAGCGGGGCAAAAGAGACCCAGTACTTC. Residues: CSARFTSGAKETQYF.

This clonotype was seen ten or more times. The chain has TRBV12-3 or TRBV12-4 and TRBJ2-7; D gene unclear. This CDR3 comprises 13 residues. Deletions cut 6 bases from V and 7 bases from J, with 16 bases between. The CDR3 region is CASSATRKAEQYF. CDR3 bases: TGTGCCAGCAGCGCCACACGTAAGGCGGAGCAGTACTTC.

This clonotype was seen at least ten times. The genes are TRBV20-1 and TRBJ2-5, with a weak D call TRBD1 (5 bases). Germline CDR1 DFQATT, CDR2 SNEGSKA (reference sequence). The CDR3 extends over 13 amino acids. V lost 2 bases to trimming and J lost 4 bases, with 11 bases between them. The CDR3 nucleotides read TGCAGTGCTAGACCCCCAGGGATAGAGACCCAGTACTTC. Encoded protein: CSARPPGIETQYF.

This clonotype was recorded at least ten times. This chain uses TRBV28 with TRBJ2-3; D unresolved. The CDR3 covers 15 residues. V was clipped by 3 bases and J by 0 bases, with 10 bases between them. CDR1 MDHEN and CDR2 SYDVKM come from the germline V gene. CDR3 region: CASSFSIASTDTQYF. CDR3 coding DNA: TGTGCCAGCAGTTTTAGCATCGCAAGCACAGATACGCAGTATTTT.

This clonotype was found many times. The rearrangement uses TRBV18 and TRBJ2-2; D might be TRBD1 or TRBD2, each matching 5 bases. The V and J ends lost 4 bases and 6 bases respectively, with 21 bases between them. Germline V CDR1 and CDR2: KGHSH, LQKENI. The CDR3 loop spans 17 amino acids. CDR3 amino acids: CASSQDSGTLTPGELFF. CDR3 in DNA: TGTGCCAGCTCACAAGATTCGGGGACGCTAACGCCCGGGGAGCTGTTTTTT. Complete variable domain (other parts from reference TRBV18 and TRBJ2-2): NAGVMQNPRHLVRRRGQEARLRCSPMKGHSHVYWYRQLPEEGLKFMVYLQKENIIDESGMPKERFSAEFPKEGPSILRIQQVVRGDSAAYFCASSQDSGTLTPGELFFGEGSRLTVL.

This clonotype has at least ten counts. V is TRBV14 and J is TRBJ1-2; tentative D call: TRBD1 (6 bases). This CDR3 has 14 residues. Germline loops: CDR1 SGHDN, CDR2 FVKESK. With 5 bases removed from V and 9 bases from J, the gap between germline ends came to 19 bases. CDR3 in amino acids: CASSSLTGAGSYTF. DNA for the CDR3: TGTGCCAGCAGCTCGCTCACGGGGGCAGGCAGCTACACCTTC. Full variable domain (outside the CDR3, taken from reference TRBV14 and TRBJ1-2): EAGVTQFPSHSVIEKGQTVTLRCDPISGHDNLYWYRRVMGKEIKFLLHFVKESKQDESGMPNNRFLAERTGGTYSTLKVQPAELEDSGVYFCASSSLTGAGSYTFGSGTRLTVV.

This clonotype has a count of ten or more. The chain links TRBV7-8 to TRBJ1-2; D might be TRBD1 (6 bases). The CDR3 contains 15 residues. From germline, CDR1 is SGHVS and CDR2 FQNEAQ. Trimming shortened V by 2 bases and J by 0 bases, and 10 bases separated the two germline ends. The CDR3 is CASSLQDSSNYGYTF. The DNA for the CDR3 is TGTGCCAGCAGCTTACAGGACAGTTCTAACTATGGCTACACCTTC.

Only a few counts were recorded for this clonotype. The DNA of the CDR3 is TGTGCCAGCAGTTTAGATGGGAGAGGGGGCTACAATGAGCAGTTCTTC. Protein: CASSLDGRGGYNEQFF. The J gene is TRBJ2-1, the V gene TRBV27; D is perhaps TRBD1 (6 bases). CDR3 length: 16 residues. V lost 2 bases and J lost 3, with 14 bases in between. The germline CDR1 and CDR2 sequences are MNHEY and SMNVEV (reference sequence).

This clonotype was detected ten times or more. The chain combines TRBV29-1 with TRBJ1-1; the match to TRBD1 covers 8 bases. Trimming removed 7 bases from V and 5 bases from J; junction bases left unmatched: 6. CDR3 size: 12 residues. Germline V gives CDR1 SQVTM, CDR2 ANQGSEA. The CDR3 sequence: CSADRAGTEAFF. In DNA form, the CDR3 reads TGCAGCGCGGACAGGGCGGGAACTGAAGCTTTCTTT.

Many counts were recorded for this clonotype. V usage is TRBV5-1 and J usage is TRBJ1-1; D not resolved. CDR3 size: 13 residues. The V and J ends lost 0 bases and 2 bases respectively, with 5 bases between them. Germline CDR1 and CDR2: SGHRS and YFSETQ. The CDR3 sequence: CASSLADNTEAFF. The CDR3 region has the DNA TGCGCCAGCAGCTTGGCAGACAACACTGAAGCTTTCTTT.

This clonotype was counted many times. This chain uses TRBV7-2 with TRBJ1-1, with D perhaps matching TRBD1 (6 bases). The germline gives CDR1 SGHTA, CDR2 FQGNSA. This CDR3 has 14 residues. V lost 5 bases, J lost 1 base, and 11 bases lay in between. CDR3 amino acids: CASSQRRGNTEAFF. CDR3 in DNA: TGTGCCAGCAGCCAACGCAGGGGGAACACTGAAGCTTTCTTT.

The table lists this clonotype with many counts. The gene calls are TRBV28 and TRBJ2-7; D ambiguous. This CDR3 is built from 13 residues. V lost 5 bases and J lost 2, with 10 bases in between. Germline values: CDR1 MDHEN, CDR2 SYDVKM. The CDR3 spells CASSRTSTYEQYV. In DNA, the CDR3 is TGTGCCAGCAGTAGGACGTCGACCTACGAGCAGTACGTC.

A few counts support this clonotype. V is TRBV19 and J is TRBJ2-1, with D possibly TRBD1 on 6 matching bases. Per the germline V gene, CDR1 is LNHDA and CDR2 is SQIVND (reference sequence). The CDR3 runs to 10 residues. Between the trimmed V and J ends, which lost 10 bases and 7 bases, there was a span of 8 bases. The chain's CDR3 is CATQGNEQFF. CDR3 coding DNA: TGTGCCACACAGGGAAATGAGCAGTTCTTC.

This clonotype was counted at least ten times. The V and J genes are TRBV28 and TRBJ2-7; 8 bases are shared with TRBD2. Germline V gene data show CDR1 as MDHEN and CDR2 as SYDVKM. The CDR3 totals 15 residues. Trimming cost V 5 bases and J 6 bases; bases outside gene matches: 12. CDR3 DNA sequence: TGTGCCAGCAGTAACGGGGGGGCCTCTATAAGCGAGCAGTACGTC. As protein: CASSNGGASISEQYV.

This clonotype showed up just a few times. The chain joins TRBV2 to TRBJ1-2, with D possibly being TRBD1 (5 bases). The germline V gene encodes CDR1 SNHLY and CDR2 FYNNEI. The CDR3 contains 16 residues. V was cut by 7 bases and J by 5 bases, with 23 bases left in between. The CDR3 here is CASTGTPKDSAYGYTF. CDR3 coding DNA: TGTGCCAGCACGGGGACCCCCAAAGACAGCGCGTATGGCTACACCTTC.